These 18 T cell receptor beta chains share one sample of origin, sequenced in a study of low-dose radiotherapy and immunotherapy resistance in tumors. Time point described: before trial treatment. With TRAV- and TRBV-specific primers, first-strand cDNA was made, covering the alpha and beta chains. Over roughly 19 PCR cycles, TCRs were amplified from a constant-region primer and V-primer adapter. TCRdb analysed the reads with MiXCR anew, one entry per CDR3 protein. The profile covers about 82,000 distinct CDR3 sequences, with under 20% appearing a single time and under 7.5% taken by the ten largest. This material consisted of PBMCs, taken before treatment. These receptors were obtained from a male donor with prostate cancer.

There are many counts of this clonotype. This chain joins TRBV7-2 and TRBJ2-7; 8 bases fit TRBD2. This CDR3 is built from 15 residues. V gave up 0 bases and J gave up 1 base; unmatched junction bases: 2. Per germline, CDR1 SGHTA and CDR2 FQGNSA. CDR3 nucleotide sequence: TGTGCCAGCAGCTTAGCAGCGGGGGTGTCCTACGAGCAGTACTTC. This codes for CASSLAAGVSYEQYF. Combining the CDR3 with reference TRBV7-2 and TRBJ2-7 gives the whole variable domain GAGVSQSPSNKVTEKGKDVELRCDPISGHTALYWYRQSLGQGLEFLIYFQGNSAPDKSGLPSDRFSAERTGGSVSTLTIQRTQQEDSAVYLCASSLAAGVSYEQYFGPGTRLTVT.

This clonotype was counted many times. The chain couples TRBV19 to TRBJ2-7; D unresolved. CDR3 length equals 13 residues. CDR1 and CDR2 (germline): LNHDA, SQIVND (reference sequence). V shed 3 bases and J shed 3 bases, with 9 bases lying between them. The CDR3 reads CASSIRHFYEQYF. The CDR3 DNA follows: TGTGCCAGTAGTATCCGACATTTCTACGAGCAGTACTTC.

This clonotype was seen ten or more times. This sequence joins TRBV30 and TRBJ2-7; D call uncertain. The V gene lost 2 bases and the J gene lost 2 bases, with 19 bases spanning the gap. Germline V lookup: CDR1 GTSNPN, CDR2 SVGIG (reference sequence). The CDR3 extends over 16 amino acids. The CDR3 loop reads CAWSRNLQSMTYEQYF. In DNA form, the CDR3 reads TGTGCCTGGAGTCGCAATCTACAGAGCATGACCTACGAGCAGTACTTC.

This clonotype was seen ten or more times. J is TRBJ1-5 and V is TRBV28; D might be TRBD1 (6 bases). The CDR3 loop spans 14 amino acids. Germline V gives CDR1 MDHEN, CDR2 SYDVKM. Trimming stripped 5 bases from V and 6 bases from J, with 14 bases between. The CDR3 DNA follows: TGTGCCAGCAGTAAAGGGGGGGCGGTTCAGCCCCAGCATTTT. Encoded protein: CASSKGGAVQPQHF.

This clonotype showed up many times. The rearrangement uses TRBV5-1 and TRBJ1-4; 10 positions agree with TRBD1. With 3 bases clipped from V and 3 bases from J, the junction kept 11 bases outside the gene matches. The CDR3 covers 18 residues. Germline CDR1 SGHRS, CDR2 YFSETQ. CDR3 DNA: TGCGCCAGCAGCTCGACCGGGACAGGGGTTTCGTCTAATGAAAAACTGTTTTTT. It specifies CASSSTGTGVSSNEKLFF.

This clonotype was picked up a small number of times. This rearrangement joins TRBV19 to TRBJ2-2, with TRBD2 matching 11 bases. V was pared by 1 base and J by 6 bases, with 7 bases of the junction left unmatched. The CDR3 totals 17 residues. Germline lookup yields CDR1 LNHDA and CDR2 SQIVND (reference sequence). The CDR3 protein is CASSIGLAGGGAGELFF. The CDR3 nucleotides read TGTGCCAGTAGTATAGGGCTAGCGGGAGGAGGAGCCGGGGAGCTGTTTTTT.

This clonotype was counted at least ten times. This sequence joins TRBV20-1 and TRBJ2-1; no definite D call. The CDR3 is 10 amino acids. V lost 5 bases and J lost 10, with 9 bases in between. Germline V gives CDR1 DFQATT, CDR2 SNEGSKA (reference sequence). CDR3 protein: CSAPRVEQFF. The DNA for the CDR3 is TGCAGTGCTCCCCGCGTCGAGCAGTTCTTC.

Points on this clonotype: This likely reflects a read error, since a far larger clone is one base away. The chain recombines TRBV3-1 with TRBJ2-3; D gene ambiguous. CDR3 length: 16 amino acids. Germline CDR1 and CDR2: LGHDT and YNNKEL (reference sequence). The CDR3 here is CGSSSGRHASTDTQYF. The CDR3 region has the DNA TGTGGCAGCAGTTCGGGTCGGCACGCTAGCACAGATACGCAGTATTTT.

This clonotype was picked up many times. The V call is TRBV6-2 or TRBV6-3, the J call TRBJ2-2, with 8 bases fitting TRBD2. In germline, CDR1 is MNHEY, CDR2 SVGEGT. Trimming took 6 bases from V and 2 from J; bases not matched to a gene: 8. CDR3 length: 16 amino acids. The CDR3 protein is CASSPPGGANTGELFF. DNA for the CDR3: TGTGCCAGCAGCCCCCCCGGGGGGGCTAACACCGGGGAGCTGTTTTTT.

This clonotype was observed once. This is likely an artifact of a read error, given a far larger clone one base away. The genes are TRBV14 and TRBJ2-1, with TRBD2 as a possible D gene (5 bases). Trimming left V 0 bases short and J 10 bases short, with 22 bases between. The CDR3 consists of 17 residues. Germline values: CDR1 SGHDN, CDR2 FVKESK. CDR3 nucleotide sequence: TGTGCCAGCAGCCAAGAACGGGGTGGTACGTCTACCTACGAGCAGTTCTTC. Translating gives CASSQERGGTSTYEQFF.

Only a few counts were recorded for this clonotype. The chain uses TRBV6-1 and TRBJ2-7; perhaps TRBD1 as D (5 bases). V lost 5 bases and J lost 2, with 16 bases in between. The CDR3 runs 15 residues. Germline assignment: CDR1 MNHNS and CDR2 SASEGT. CDR3 amino acids: CASSPPAGLAYEQYF. Written as DNA, the CDR3 is TGTGCCAGCAGTCCCCCGGCAGGGTTAGCCTACGAGCAGTACTTC.

This clonotype has a count of ten or more. The gene calls are TRBV18 and TRBJ1-4; D is unresolved. The CDR3 runs 16 residues. Trimming cost V 3 bases and J 0 bases, with 11 bases left between them. Germline CDR1 and CDR2: KGHSH and LQKENI. The CDR3 DNA is TGTGCCAGCTCACCGGTTAGGGCGGCAACTAATGAAAAACTGTTTTTT. This translates into CASSPVRAATNEKLFF.

This clonotype was found many times. The rearrangement uses TRBV4-3 and TRBJ2-1; 8 bases match TRBD2. Germline lookup yields CDR1 LGHNA and CDR2 YSLEER. CDR3 size: 16 residues. The V segment lost 0 bases and the J segment 3 bases; nucleotides outside the gene matches: 4. CDR3 sequence: CASSQDVAGGYNEQFF. The CDR3 DNA reads as TGCGCCAGCAGCCAAGATGTTGCGGGGGGCTACAATGAGCAGTTCTTC.

This clonotype was seen ten or more times. The chain combines TRBV2 with TRBJ2-1, with TRBD1 matching 9 bases. CDR1 is SNHLY, CDR2 FYNNEI, per germline. V gave up 3 bases and J gave up 6 bases; unmatched junction bases: 9. This CDR3 is 16 amino acids long. CDR3 nucleotide sequence: TGTGCCAGCAGTGAGCTAACAGGGGGCATCTTCAATGAGCAGTTCTTC. It codes for CASSELTGGIFNEQFF.

This clonotype was recorded at least ten times. V is TRBV5-6 and J is TRBJ1-1; TRBD1 might be the D (6 bases). The CDR3 sequence is 14 residues long. Trimming took off 4 bases at V and 1 base at J, with 11 bases between the two ends. Germline V gene lookup returns CDR1 SGHDT and CDR2 YYEEEE. This CDR3 reads CASSPGHSNTEAFF. CDR3 nucleotides: TGTGCCAGCAGCCCGGGACACTCGAACACTGAAGCTTTCTTT.

Ten or more counts support this clonotype. This chain uses TRBV3-1 with TRBJ2-3; 10 bases match TRBD2. This CDR3 has 15 residues. V dropped 4 bases and J dropped 7; count of bases not matched to a gene: 8. Germline lookup yields CDR1 LGHDT and CDR2 YNNKEL (reference sequence). CDR3 region: CASSLPSGGAYTQYF. Written as DNA, the CDR3 is TGTGCCAGCAGCCTTCCCAGCGGGGGGGCTTATACGCAGTATTTT.

This clonotype was seen repeatedly, ten times or more. This chain joins TRBV4-1 and TRBJ2-7; 10 bases agree with TRBD1. After removal of 8 bases from V and 6 bases from J, the junction contained 10 bases not matched to a gene. Germline assignment: CDR1 MGHRA and CDR2 YSYEKL. This CDR3 contains 14 residues. The CDR3 bases are TGCGCCAGCCCAAACGGGACAGGGGACTGCGAGCAGTACTTC. Translated, it gives CASPNGTGDCEQYF.

Many counts were recorded for this clonotype. The chain employs TRBV7-9 and TRBJ2-7, with 8 bases fitting TRBD1. The CDR3 loop spans 16 amino acids. Germline assignment: CDR1 SEHNR and CDR2 FQNEAQ (reference sequence). Trimming cost V 4 bases and J 2 bases; bases outside gene matches: 10. CDR3 sequence reads: CASSSRGRGRTYEQYF. The CDR3 bases are TGTGCCAGCAGCTCCCGGGGCAGGGGGCGTACCTACGAGCAGTACTTC.